This T cell receptor (beta chain) came from a study of cytomegalovirus exposure and HLA in healthy donors. Findings and limits, study-wide: In a later analysis, TCR association rates varied by HLA locus: DRB1 most, HLA-C fewest.

V gave up 0 bases and J gave up 4 bases, with 7 bases separating them. The CDR3 extends over 14 amino acids. CDR1 is SGHNT, CDR2 YENEEA, per germline. Both 60 Vbeta primers and 13 Jbeta primers went into the PCR. Clones were read by immunoSEQ multiplex PCR, and TCRdb kept only the in-frame ones, dropping some. Among under 200,000 clones listed, approximately 80% were seen once. To note about this clone: Its antigen is as yet unknown.

This TCR came from a woman in her forties or fifties in good health and CMV-seropositive. The sequencing sample was made of PBMCs. The chain recombines TRBV11-3 with TRBJ2-1; D is unclear. This CDR3 reads CASSLERRYNEQFF. The CDR3 coding sequence is TGTGCCAGCAGCTTAGAAAGGAGATACAATGAGCAGTTCTTC.